A selection of T cell receptor beta chains follows, all from one sample in a study of cytomegalovirus exposure and HLA in healthy donors. The protocol was immunoSEQ multiplex PCR, while the TCRdb copy is restricted to in-frame clones and leaves out a portion. Of 95,000 to 110,000 clones listed, around 74% are singletons. The material sequenced was PBMCs. These TCRs come from a woman in her 40s in good health and CMV-seropositive. The CDR3 runs from the conserved cysteine through the conserved F or W. D genes are given only for firm matches. Some rows mark clone size as missing; the rest say once, few, many or name a class of expanded clone.

v_gene: TRBV19; j_gene: TRBJ1-2; abundance: once; d_gene: TRBD1; len: 15; CDR3aa: CASSMSGTGRYGYTF; CDR3nt: TGTGCCAGTAGTATGTCAGGGACAGGGAGATATGGCTACACCTTC
v_gene: TRBV27; j_gene: TRBJ2-7; abundance: once; d_gene: TRBD2; len: 16; CDR3aa: CASSSSVAGATVEQYF; CDR3nt: TGTGCCAGCAGTTCCTCAGTAGCGGGGGCAACTGTTGAGCAGTACTTC
v_gene: TRBV7-2; j_gene: TRBJ1-1; abundance: few; d_gene: -; len: 14; CDR3aa: CASSRTGGNTEAFF; CDR3nt: TGTGCCAGCAGCCGGACGGGGGGAAACACTGAAGCTTTCTTT
v_gene: TRBV19; j_gene: TRBJ1-4; abundance: once; d_gene: -; len: 14; CDR3aa: CASNRGQNNEKLFF; CDR3nt: TGTGCCAGTAACCGAGGGCAGAATAATGAAAAACTGTTTTTT
v_gene: TRBV27; j_gene: TRBJ2-7; abundance: -; d_gene: -; len: 13; CDR3aa: CASTLRGGHEQYF; CDR3nt: TGTGCCAGCACTCTTCGGGGTGGCCACGAGCAGTACTTC
v_gene: TRBV7-9; j_gene: TRBJ2-1; abundance: -; d_gene: TRBD2; len: 13; CDR3aa: CASSLAGGDEQFF; CDR3nt: TGTGCCAGCAGCTTAGCGGGGGGGGATGAGCAGTTCTTC
v_gene: TRBV6-5; j_gene: TRBJ1-2; abundance: -; d_gene: -; len: 15; CDR3aa: CASSYSRFLFYGYTF; CDR3nt: TGTGCCAGCAGTTACTCGAGGTTTCTATTCTATGGCTACACCTTC
v_gene: TRBV30; j_gene: TRBJ2-5; abundance: -; d_gene: TRBD2; len: 15; CDR3aa: CAWSVNGGAWETQYF; CDR3nt: TGTGCCTGGAGTGTAAACGGGGGGGCGTGGGAGACCCAGTACTTC
v_gene: TRBV13; j_gene: TRBJ2-5; abundance: once; d_gene: TRBD2; len: 16; CDR3aa: CASSLYRGGAGETQYF; CDR3nt: TGTGCCAGCAGCTTATATCGCGGGGGGGCAGGAGAGACCCAGTACTTC
v_gene: TRBV7-7; j_gene: TRBJ1-4; abundance: -; d_gene: -; len: 13; CDR3aa: CASSREPNEKLFF; CDR3nt: TGTGCTAGCAGCCGGGAGCCTAATGAAAAACTGTTTTTT
v_gene: TRBV29-1; j_gene: TRBJ2-2; abundance: -; d_gene: -; len: 18; CDR3aa: CSVEVWGDPNANTGELFF; CDR3nt: TGCAGCGTTGAAGTCTGGGGAGACCCCAACGCGAACACCGGGGAGCTGTTTTTT
v_gene: TRBV2; j_gene: TRBJ1-2; abundance: -; d_gene: -; len: 14; CDR3aa: CASLGTLLNYGYTF; CDR3nt: TGTGCCAGCCTAGGGACATTATTAAACTATGGCTACACCTTC
v_gene: TRBV7-2; j_gene: TRBJ2-2; abundance: -; d_gene: TRBD1; len: 15; CDR3aa: CASSRDRGVTGELFF; CDR3nt: TGTGCCAGCAGCCGGGACAGGGGGGTTACCGGGGAGCTGTTTTTT
v_gene: TRBV10-1; j_gene: TRBJ2-1; abundance: -; d_gene: -; len: 11; CDR3aa: CASSESGHQFF; CDR3nt: TGCGCCAGCAGTGAGTCAGGACATCAGTTCTTC
v_gene: TRBV15; j_gene: TRBJ1-5; abundance: -; d_gene: -; len: 15; CDR3aa: CATSRDTQSNQPQHF; CDR3nt: TGTGCCACCAGCAGAGATACGCAGAGCAATCAGCCCCAGCATTTT
v_gene: TRBV6-6; j_gene: TRBJ2-7; abundance: -; d_gene: TRBD2; len: 16; CDR3aa: CASSPGLAGENYEQYF; CDR3nt: TGTGCCAGCAGCCCCGGACTAGCGGGGGAGAACTACGAGCAGTACTTC